The T cell receptor (beta chain) under discussion was sequenced for a study of T cells in Graves' hyperthyroidism and ophthalmopathy. Diagnoses were made from clinical symptoms, serum measures (thyroxine and TRAb), thyroid ultrasound and orbital computed tomography. The TCR beta CDR3 regions underwent amplification using RNA transcripts as the source. The primer set for the first-round RT-PCR of the TCR CDR3 was HTBI. One entry per CDR3 protein, called by TCRdb with MiXCR from the multiplex PCR reads. The table includes roughly 740,000 distinct CDR3 sequences, roughly 15% detected once. The CDR3 totals 12 residues. Germline V CDR1 and CDR2: SQVTM, ANQGSEA. V dropped 7 bases and J dropped 4 bases, with 13 bases sitting between them.

What was sequenced was blood. The clonotype originates from a man in his late teens or twenties with Graves' hyperthyroidism. The chain has TRBV29-1 and TRBJ1-2; tentatively, D is TRBD1 (5 bases). This CDR3 reads CSDGDPTYGYTF. The CDR3 DNA sequence: TGCAGCGACGGGGACCCAACCTATGGCTACACCTTC. Combining the CDR3 with reference TRBV29-1 and TRBJ1-2 gives the whole variable domain SAVISQKPSRDICQRGTSLTIQCQVDSQVTMMFWYRQQPGQSLTLIATANQGSEATYESGFVIDKFPISRPNLTFSTLTVSNMSPEDSSIYLCSDGDPTYGYTFGSGTRLTVV.